This T cell receptor (beta chain) was sequenced for a study of shared clonotypes between healthy human individuals. Germline CDR1 and CDR2: LGHNA and YSLEER. With 0 bases clipped from V and 10 bases from J, the junction kept 8 bases outside the gene matches. The CDR3 consists of 15 residues. Everyone who donated was a Caucasian adult who lived in Nashville, Tennessee. The assay used deep level. Repertoires were generated with immunoSEQ multiplex PCR, while TCRdb's copy carries only in-frame clones and drops some. There are 2,500,000 or so clones in the sample; roughly 92% occur only once, and roughly 0.34% lies in the top ten.

The clonotype originates from a man aged 18 to 30 in good health. Some clones in this sample may be carry-over from other donors' samples. Sample: naive CD4+ T cells from PBMCs. Subset given: CD45RA+ positively selected. The chain employs TRBV4-3 and TRBJ2-4, with TRBD2 matching over 8 bases. CDR3 nucleotides: TGCGCCAGCAGCCAAGATTTAGGACTAGCTTGGATTCAGTACTTC. Its protein product is CASSQDLGLAWIQYF.